These 18 T cell receptor beta chains were all obtained from the same sample, sequenced in a study of pediatric ulcerative colitis. One to two pinch biopsies were taken from the rectum during colonoscopy. Measured with immunoSEQ multiplex PCR; TCRdb has only the in-frame clones, and not every one. The sample includes over 45,000 clones, around 76% of them seen just once. Sequencing input: gut tissue. The receptors were sampled from a girl aged 5-17 years with moderate ulcerative colitis.

This chain joins TRBV19 and TRBJ2-5; 11 nucleotides agree with TRBD1. This CDR3 has 14 residues. CDR1 and CDR2 (germline): LNHDA, SQIVND (reference sequence). The junction had 1 base not matched to a gene; V was cut back by 3 bases and J by 4 bases. The CDR3 sequence: CASSMGQGVETQYF. CDR3 DNA sequence: TGTGCCAGTAGTATGGGACAGGGGGTAGAGACCCAGTACTTC.

The V call is TRBV14, the J call TRBJ1-1; 7 positions agree with TRBD1. V shed 4 bases and J 0 bases; nucleotides not matched to a gene: 5. This CDR3 has 15 amino acids. CDR1 SGHDN and CDR2 FVKESK come from the germline V gene. The CDR3 DNA is TGTGCCAGCAGCCGGAGACAGGGCATGAACACTGAAGCTTTCTTT. Residues: CASSRRQGMNTEAFF.

This clone was observed a single time. The chain uses TRBV9 and TRBJ2-6; a weak D match, TRBD2 (5 bases). Trimming pared 4 bases from V and 2 bases from J, leaving 16 bases between. Germline CDR1 and CDR2: SGDLS and YYNGEE. CDR3 length equals 17 residues. CDR3 sequence reads: CASSIDPTGTGANVLTF. Written as DNA, the CDR3 is TGTGCCAGCAGCATAGACCCGACGGGAACTGGGGCCAACGTCCTGACTTTC.

V usage is TRBV5-5 and J usage is TRBJ2-1; 7 positions agree with TRBD1. With 3 bases clipped from V and 6 bases from J, the junction kept 12 bases outside the gene matches. This CDR3 comprises 16 residues. Germline V gives CDR1 SGHKS, CDR2 YYEKEE (reference sequence). In nucleotides, the CDR3 is TGTGCCAGCAGCTCAGGGACAGTAACCTATTTCAATGAGCAGTTCTTC. Translated, it gives CASSSGTVTYFNEQFF.

This clone has just one count. The chain recombines TRBV5-4 with TRBJ1-1; D unresolved. The V end was cut by 4 bases, the J end by 1 base, with 8 bases between. This CDR3 has 13 residues. The germline gives CDR1 SGHNT, CDR2 YYREEE (reference sequence). This chain's CDR3 is CASSKTPNTEAFF. In DNA form, the CDR3 reads TGTGCCAGCAGCAAGACCCCGAACACTGAAGCTTTCTTT.

The rearrangement uses TRBV19 and TRBJ1-4, with D unresolved. The V end was cut by 4 bases, the J end by 6 bases, with 12 bases between. The germline CDR1 and CDR2 sequences are LNHDA and SQIVND (reference sequence). The CDR3 is made up of 14 amino acids. The CDR3 DNA reads TGTGCCAGTAGTACGACATGGACGGATGAAAAACTGTTTTTT. It codes for CASSTTWTDEKLFF.

This rearrangement joins TRBV30 to TRBJ2-7; possibly TRBD1 or TRBD2 for D (6 bases each). The V gene's germline CDR1 is GTSNPN and CDR2 SVGIG (reference sequence). Between the trimmed V and J ends, which lost 6 bases and 0 bases, there was a span of 15 bases. This CDR3 is built from 14 residues. CDR3 DNA: TGTGCCTGCCCGAGAAGGGGGGCCTCCTACGAGCAGTACTTC. Encoded protein: CACPRRGASYEQYF. Supplemented by reference TRBV30 and TRBJ2-7, the full variable domain reads SQTIHQWPATLVQPVGSPLSLECTVEGTSNPNLYWYRQAAGRGLQLLFYSVGIGQISSEVPQNLSASRPQDRQFILSSKKLLLSDSGFYLCACPRRGASYEQYFGPGTRLTVT.

The rearrangement links TRBV28 to TRBJ2-7; tentative D call: TRBD2 (6 bases). The V end lost 5 bases, the J end lost 5 bases, and 10 bases lay between the germline ends. Germline V gene data show CDR1 as MDHEN and CDR2 as SYDVKM. There are 12 residues in the CDR3. The DNA for the CDR3 is TGTGCCAGCAGTCCGGGGGTAAACGAGCAGTACTTC. Protein sequence: CASSPGVNEQYF.

The chain uses TRBV6-6 and TRBJ2-3; D is unresolved. Germline V gives CDR1 MNHNY, CDR2 SVGAGI (reference sequence). The CDR3 is 12 residues long. The ends were cut back, 6 bases at V and 3 bases at J, with 7 bases in the middle. In DNA form, the CDR3 reads TGTGCCAGCAGCCCCACTACAGATACGCAGTATTTT. It translates to CASSPTTDTQYF.

The chain joins TRBV10-3 to TRBJ1-5, with D maybe TRBD1 (5 bases). From germline, CDR1 is ENHRY and CDR2 SYGVKD. Trimming removed 8 bases at V and 5 bases at J, with 13 bases between. This CDR3 has 13 amino acids. The DNA for the CDR3 is TGTGCCATCTCCCCAGGGATAGATCAGCCCCAGCATTTT. Amino acid sequence: CAISPGIDQPQHF.

This clone came up a few times. J is TRBJ2-7 and V is TRBV7-8; D might be TRBD2 (7 bases). Germline values: CDR1 SGHVS, CDR2 FQNEAQ. V lost 3 bases to trimming and J lost 3 bases, with 12 bases between them. The CDR3 spans 14 residues. The CDR3, as DNA: TGTGCCAGCAGCTTTGGGGGGGCGGGCTACGAGCAGTACTTC. It codes for CASSFGGAGYEQYF.

This clone was detected a few times. The chain carries TRBV20-1 and TRBJ2-7, with unresolved D. The CDR3 length is 11 residues. Trimming cost V 3 bases and J 1 base, with 4 bases left between them. In germline, CDR1 is DFQATT, CDR2 SNEGSKA (reference sequence). CDR3 in amino acids: CSASDSYEQYF. CDR3 sequence (DNA): TGCAGTGCTAGCGATTCCTACGAGCAGTACTTC.

The rearrangement uses TRBV30 and TRBJ2-7; TRBD1 matches at 8 bases. CDR3 length: 11 amino acids. CDR1 and CDR2 from the germline V gene are GTSNPN and SVGIG (reference sequence). The junction had 4 bases not matched to a gene; V was cut back by 1 base and J by 11 bases. The CDR3 loop is CAWSAQGAEYF. The CDR3 nucleotides are TGTGCCTGGAGTGCGCAGGGGGCGGAGTACTTC.

The V call is TRBV4-3, the J call TRBJ2-7; no clear D. Germline V gene lookup returns CDR1 LGHNA and CDR2 YSLEER. V lost 0 bases to trimming and J lost 4 bases, with 13 bases between them. This CDR3 has 15 amino acids. This chain's CDR3 is CASSQDTRAAYEQYF. The CDR3 nucleotides are TGCGCCAGCAGCCAAGACACTCGGGCAGCGTACGAGCAGTACTTC.

The chain combines TRBV7-6 with TRBJ2-3, with D unclear. The CDR3 runs 17 residues. Germline V CDR1 and CDR2: SGHVS, FNYEAQ. Deletions cut 1 base from V and 2 bases from J, with 16 bases between. The CDR3 nucleotides read TGTGCCAGCAGCTTAGAATCCCTGGGCAGCTTCACAGATACGCAGTATTTT. Translating gives CASSLESLGSFTDTQYF.

This chain uses TRBV4-1 with TRBJ2-5; TRBD1 might be the D (5 bases). V was clipped by 1 base and J by 5 bases, with 17 bases between them. The length of the CDR3 is 16 residues. CDR1 is MGHRA and CDR2 is YSYEKL in the germline V gene. This chain's CDR3 is CASSQAQRGSMETQYF. The DNA of the CDR3 is TGCGCCAGCAGCCAAGCACAAAGGGGTAGCATGGAGACCCAGTACTTC.

The CDR3 bases are TGTGCCAGCAGCCCGAGGAGGGATTTCGGCGAGCAGTACTTC. Translated, it gives CASSPRRDFGEQYF. The rearrangement uses TRBV7-2 and TRBJ2-7; TRBD2 might be the D (6 bases). Per the germline V gene, CDR1 is SGHTA and CDR2 is FQGNSA. The CDR3 sequence is 14 residues long. The ends were cut back, 5 bases at V and 6 bases at J, with 17 bases in the middle.

V is TRBV28 and J is TRBJ1-1; D is unresolved. Germline CDR1 and CDR2: MDHEN and SYDVKM. The CDR3 runs 14 residues. V lost 3 bases and J lost 0, with 8 bases in between. The CDR3 DNA sequence: TGTGCCAGCAGTTTGGGCCTTATGAACACTGAAGCTTTCTTT. Its protein is CASSLGLMNTEAFF. Supplemented by reference TRBV28 and TRBJ1-1, the full variable domain reads DVKVTQSSRYLVKRTGEKVFLECVQDMDHENMFWYRQDPGLGLRLIYFSYDVKMKEKGDIPEGYSVSREKKERFSLILESASTNQTSMYLCASSLGLMNTEAFFGQGTRLTVV.